This TCR beta chain was retrieved from a study of regulatory T cells in long-lasting Graves disease. Study-wide background: Antithyroid drug use was under 3 months in newly diagnosed Graves' patients. Study-wide results and limits: Persistent Graves' patients showed less TCR diversity than newly diagnosed patients showed.

In building TCR beta libraries, iRepertoire HTBI primers were used together with Arm-PCR of CDR3 regions. TCRdb re-analysed the multiplex PCR reads in MiXCR, keeping a single row per CDR3 protein. Here the sample spans some 220,000 distinct CDR3 sequences, less than 20% being singletons. Time point given: newly diagnosed GD, antithyroid drugs for less than 3 months. Following extraction of RNA from PBMCs, that RNA was used to make the TCR library. Peripheral blood, at roughly 8.4 milliliters, went into EDTA tubes. The ends were cut back, 7 bases at V and 7 bases at J, with 10 bases in the middle. The V gene's germline CDR1 is MNHEY and CDR2 SVGEGT. The CDR3 length is 11 residues. This clonotype was detected a few times. Antigen: not known. The sample was also linked to a second study, of T cells in Graves' hyperthyroidism and ophthalmopathy.

The sequencing used peripheral blood mononuclear cells (PBMCs), collected at new diagnosis, from a patient treated with antithyroid drugs. This TCR derives from a woman aged 25 to 45 with Graves disease. The gene calls are TRBV6-2 or TRBV6-3 and TRBJ1-2; no definite D call. CDR3: CASKPPVGYTF. Written as DNA, the CDR3 is TGTGCCAGCAAGCCCCCCGTTGGCTACACCTTC.